This T cell receptor beta chain was captured in a study of blood T cell repertoires in COVID-19. As for the study in general: Acute and convalescent COVID-19 samples came from the United States, Italy and Spain. Sources were T cells, B-cell-depleted T cells, or PBMCs; the material itself was cDNA or gDNA.

Original handling: It was from reference gene primer amplification that nucleated cell counts were estimated. The method was immunoSEQ multiplex PCR; TCRdb's version includes in-frame clones alone and lacks a portion of them. Clone size and V and J calls were adopted from that table, with D and trimming inferred from the DNA. The table lists roughly 64,000 clones, 65% to 90% of them singletons, with approximately 3% in the top ten. The source is a man in his fifties or sixties with active COVID-19. The sequenced sample consisted of peripheral blood.

For the CDR3, the DNA is TGTGCCAGCAGAGGGAGTACAGGGGCCACCTACGAGCAGTACTTC. Translated: CASRGSTGATYEQYF. V gene TRBV18 combines with J gene TRBJ2-7; 7 bases line up with TRBD1. Germline V CDR1 and CDR2: KGHSH, LQKENI. The CDR3 consists of 15 residues. The junction had 12 bases not matched to a gene; V was cut back by 8 bases and J by 2 bases.